This T cell receptor beta chain came from a study of T cell responses to AZD1222 COVID-19 vaccine. The CDR3 consists of 14 residues. With 8 bases clipped from V and 7 bases from J, the junction kept 10 bases outside the gene matches. In germline, CDR1 is MNHEY, CDR2 SVGAGI. Using immunoSEQ multiplex PCR, the repertoire was profiled, and TCRdb retains in-frame clones only, with some absent. The table lists about 88,000 clones, roughly 89% of them singletons. This sequence originates from an adult who received the AZD1222 COVID-19 vaccine. The chain uses TRBV6-5 and TRBJ2-1; the match to TRBD2 covers 8 bases. The source material was peripheral blood, sampled 28 days after the second AZD1222 dose. The CDR3 nucleotides read TGTGCCAGCTATAGGGCGGGGGGCCAGAATGAGCAGTTCTTC. Translating gives CASYRAGGQNEQFF.